In this sample, the clone carrying this TCR beta chain turned up a few times. The antigen remains undetermined. The cDNA had a unique molecular identifier and a template-switch universal primer site. From the 5' RACE reads, TCRdb called clonotypes with MiXCR, one entry per CDR3 protein. The data show about 690,000 distinct CDR3 sequences, with about 20% seen just once and 4% to 5.5% held by the top ten. Germline CDR1 SEHNR, CDR2 FQNEAQ (reference sequence). J was trimmed by 4 bases and V by 4 bases; bases with no gene match: 12. The CDR3 totals 16 residues. The sample comes from a study of identical twins. Study-wide findings and caveats: Analyses of zero insertions could, in part, be confounded by invariant MAIT and iNKT cells.

This sample was shared with a second study, whose subject was T cells expressing NK-cell markers. According to that study: Expanded NKG2C+ T cell clones had unclear HCMV specificity.

This clonotype was obtained from a woman aged 18 to 35 in good health. The genes are TRBV7-9 and TRBJ2-7; the match to TRBD1 covers 8 bases. Sequencing was done on a sample of PBMCs. The CDR3 nucleotides read TGTGCCAGCAGCTCCGGACAGGGCGCCTTGAGGTACGAGCAGTACTTC. Translating gives CASSSGQGALRYEQYF. Filled out from reference TRBV7-9 and TRBJ2-7, the complete variable domain reads DTGVSQNPRHKITKRGQNVTFRCDPISEHNRLYWYRQTLGQGPEFLTYFQNEAQLEKSRLLSDRFSAERPKGSFSTLEIQRTEQGDSAMYLCASSSGQGALRYEQYFGPGTRLTVT.